The T cell receptor (beta chain) described here comes from a study of PD-L1 blockade in urothelial cancer (dated by TCRdb to about 2017). Context from the whole study: Every patient began therapy in the mid-2010s and was given atezolizumab 1,200 mg intravenously every 3 weeks. Durable clinical benefit was defined as a progression-free survival longer than 6 months, and TCR features were additionally tested against progression-free survival and overall survival. Nine patients achieved durable clinical benefit and around 19 did not. Blood samples were analyzed at two time points: 3 weeks after treatment start (second dose) and 6 weeks after treatment start. About 90% of the roughly 30 patients were identified as males with urothelial cancer of bladder origin, and a prior smoking history was reported by 18 of 29 patients. Some 30 patients had pretreatment blood TCR-seq, about 25 had at least one posttreatment blood collection, and about 25 had tumor TCR-seq. An ECOG performance status of 0 or 1 was recorded for the patients, and 0 to 3 prior chemotherapy regimens had been received by the patients. An exploratory multi-omic analysis was conducted of the somatic, immune and clinical correlates of response to PD-L1 blockade with atezolizumab in urothelial cancer. Whole exome sequencing and RNA sequencing of pretreatment tumors were performed alongside TCR sequencing in the same patients. Blood samples gave median yields of approximately 130,000 T cells and some 84,000 unique TCRs, along with a median clonality of around 0.08. Pretreatment tumor samples, along with matched peripheral blood serially collected before and after atezolizumab treatment, were subjected to TCR sequencing. Broader findings and caveats from the paper: Because of the small sample size (n ≈ 28) and the many exploratory analyses performed, the results are intended to be regarded as hypothesis-generating. Patients with durable benefit showed greater expansion of tumor-associated TCR clones in peripheral blood 3 weeks after starting treatment (n ≈ 21, p = 0.022). A pretreatment peripheral blood TCR clonality below the median was linked to improved progression-free and overall survival.

From the cysteine through the phenylalanine, the CDR3 covers 18 amino acids. The kept DNA is CDR3 alone, 54 bases in frame from the first base. After removal of 0 bases from V and 3 bases from J, the junction retains 13 bases not matched to a gene. Based on the germline V gene (reference sequence), the CDR1 and CDR2 sequences are GTSNPN and SVGIG. Concerning this clone itself: The antigen it binds to is not known. No per-base quality is available; no much larger clone lies one base away.

A total of roughly 30 patients with locally advanced or metastatic urothelial carcinoma, treated at Memorial Sloan Kettering on a trial protocol, made up the cohort. Peripheral blood mononuclear cells were collected pretreatment and during treatment, with between 1 and 8 total time points obtained per patient. The Qiagen DNeasy Blood extraction kit was used to purify genomic DNA from total PBMCs and tumor samples. Collected pretreatment and during treatment, PBMCs were isolated and stored as previously described. Synthetic TCR analog templates were spiked into each PCR to estimate absolute template abundance from read counts. The immunoSEQ assay was used to amplify TCRbeta CDR3 regions from genomic DNA with bias-controlled V and J gene primers. Sequencing of rearranged TCRbeta segments was performed at approximately 20X coverage. Concerning the study's data processing: Sequencing errors were corrected by clustering and CDR3s were annotated against IMGT to assign V, D and J genes. Downstream analyses used only productive TCRbeta rearrangements, leaving out any out-of-frame or stop-codon sequences. To compute clonality, Shannon entropy was normalized by the log of the number of unique productive sequences and then subtracted from one. Clones differing between time points or between blood and tumor were identified by Fisher's exact test with Benjamini-Hochberg correction at adjusted p below 0.01. TCRdb obtained this table from immuneACCESS and retained in-frame rearrangements with V and J assigned. These tables miss some clones; where compared with another copy, unresolved V genes account for less than half of the shortfall, and the remainder is unexplained. The V and J calls and clone size come from that table; D and trimming were worked out from the DNA. The table for this sample lists fewer than 45,000 clones; roughly 78% of them were counted only once. 3% to 3.5% of the sample is in the top ten clones.

The sequence derives from a man between 65 and 80 years old with urothelial cancer. Here the chain combines TRBV30 and TRBJ2-2; 7 junctional bases match TRBD1. The sample consisted of PBMCs, taken around atezolizumab (anti-PD-L1) treatment. The CDR3: CAWSVLIPQGPDTGELFF. The bases read TGTGCCTGGAGTGTTCTAATACCACAGGGGCCCGACACCGGGGAGCTGTTTTTT.